What follows are 32 T cell receptor beta chains derived from one specimen sequenced in a study of blood T cell repertoires in COVID-19. This table comes from immunoSEQ multiplex PCR, and its TCRdb copy is limited to in-frame clones, with some not included. Of about 110,000 clones detected, 85% appear once; the ten largest clones hold less than 15%. The sample comprised peripheral blood. These receptors were taken from a human donor in a cohort sampled during active COVID-19.

This clone appeared once. This rearrangement joins TRBV5-1 to TRBJ2-1, with 15 positions matching TRBD2. V was clipped by 2 bases and J by 6 bases; unmatched bases: 3. CDR1 and CDR2 (germline): SGHRS, YFSETQ. This CDR3 spans 16 amino acids. This chain's CDR3 is CASSFGTSGGLNEQFF. The DNA of the CDR3 is TGCGCCAGCAGCTTCGGGACTAGCGGGGGGCTCAATGAGCAGTTCTTC.

Here the CDR3 DNA reads TGTGCCAGCAGACCAGGGACAGTCCGCCAAGAGACCCAGTACTTC. Encoded protein: CASRPGTVRQETQYF. This chain joins TRBV27 and TRBJ2-5, with 7 bases that match TRBD1. This CDR3 has 15 amino acids. Germline V gene sequence: CDR1 MNHEY, CDR2 SMNVEV (reference sequence). V was clipped by 6 bases and J by 1 base; unmatched bases: 8.

J is TRBJ2-1 and V is TRBV4-3; 9 bases map to TRBD2. The V segment lost 4 bases and the J segment 4 bases; nucleotides outside the gene matches: 17. The CDR3 loop spans 19 amino acids. Germline-derived CDR1 and CDR2 are LGHNA and YSLEER. CDR3 bases: TGCGCCAGCAGCCCCCATCCCCGTTGGGCGGGGGGGCTGTACAATGAGCAGTTCTTC. It encodes CASSPHPRWAGGLYNEQFF.

The chain recombines TRBV19 with TRBJ2-3; no clear D. The V gene's germline CDR1 is LNHDA and CDR2 SQIVND (reference sequence). The CDR3 is made up of 14 amino acids. V was pared by 3 bases and J by 0 bases, with 7 bases between. CDR3 sequence (DNA): TGTGCCAGTAGTATGAGTGCCAGCACAGATACGCAGTATTTT. Translating it yields CASSMSASTDTQYF.

The V gene is TRBV12-3 or TRBV12-4, the J gene TRBJ1-5; D is uncertain. The germline V and J ends were trimmed by 4 bases and 8 bases, with 9 bases remaining between them. The CDR3 is 12 residues long. CDR3 protein: CASSYPEEPQHF. The CDR3 DNA follows: TGTGCCAGCAGTTACCCTGAGGAGCCCCAGCATTTT.

This chain uses TRBV27 with TRBJ2-1; 10 bases line up with TRBD2. The V gene end was trimmed by 6 bases and the J gene end by 4 bases; junction bases not matched to a gene: 9. Germline lookup yields CDR1 MNHEY and CDR2 SMNVEV (reference sequence). The CDR3 extends over 16 amino acids. CDR3 sequence: CASRTPSGGQYNEQFF. CDR3 nucleotides: TGTGCCAGCAGGACGCCTAGCGGGGGCCAATACAATGAGCAGTTCTTC.

The V gene is TRBV5-1, the J gene TRBJ1-2, with 8 bases that match TRBD1. The trim removed 3 bases at V and 3 bases at J, leaving 4 bases unmatched. This CDR3 is 14 amino acids long. Germline V gives CDR1 SGHRS, CDR2 YFSETQ. The CDR3 reads CASSSTGVDYGYTF. CDR3 DNA: TGCGCCAGCAGCTCGACAGGGGTCGACTATGGCTACACCTTC. The full variable domain, in which reference TRBV5-1 and TRBJ1-2 provide the parts outside the CDR3, is KAGVTQTPRYLIKTRGQQVTLSCSPISGHRSVSWYQQTPGQGLQFLFEYFSETQRNKGNFPGRFSGRQFSNSRSEMNVSTLELGDSALYLCASSSTGVDYGYTFGSGTRLTVV.

The chain recombines TRBV4-1 with TRBJ1-2; 7 nucleotides match TRBD1. The germline V gene encodes CDR1 MGHRA and CDR2 YSYEKL. The CDR3 has 14 amino acids. V shed 3 bases, J shed 10 bases, and the junction held 11 bases outside the gene matches. The CDR3 is CASSHDRVRDDYTF. In nucleotides, the CDR3 is TGCGCCAGCAGCCACGACAGGGTAAGAGATGACTACACCTTC.

V is TRBV19 and J is TRBJ2-1; TRBD2 aligns across 9 bases. The J segment lost 2 bases and the V segment lost 1 base, leaving 3 bases of the junction unmatched. CDR3 size: 16 residues. Germline V gene lookup returns CDR1 LNHDA and CDR2 SQIVND (reference sequence). The CDR3 loop is CASSIVGGGAYNEQFF. The CDR3 DNA reads as TGTGCCAGTAGTATAGTCGGCGGGGGGGCCTACAATGAGCAGTTCTTC.

The rearrangement links TRBV12-3 or TRBV12-4 to TRBJ1-1; TRBD1 matches at 10 bases. CDR3 length: 13 amino acids. J gave up 7 bases and V 4 bases, and 3 bases lay outside the gene matches. CDR3 nucleotide sequence: TGTGCCAGCAGTTCGGGGACAGGGGATGAAGCTTTCTTT. As protein: CASSSGTGDEAFF.

This clone was counted between two and nine times. At the DNA level, this CDR3 is encoded by other sequences in the same sample as well. The chain carries TRBV7-2 and TRBJ2-2; D gene ambiguous. Germline assignment: CDR1 SGHTA and CDR2 FQGNSA. The CDR3 is made up of 14 amino acids. Trimming left V 3 bases short and J 0 bases short, with 5 bases between. The CDR3 DNA sequence: TGTGCCAGCAGCTTTAGTGCGAACACCGGGGAGCTGTTTTTT. Translating it yields CASSFSANTGELFF.

The CDR3, as DNA: TGTGCCACCAGCAGGGGACTTGGAGATGAGCAGTTCTTC. This encodes CATSRGLGDEQFF. The genes are TRBV15 and TRBJ2-1; D is perhaps TRBD2 (6 bases). The CDR3 is made up of 13 amino acids. Germline loops: CDR1 LNHNV, CDR2 YYDKDF (reference sequence). Trimming removed 3 bases at V and 8 bases at J, with 11 bases between.

V is TRBV4-1 and J is TRBJ2-3; 8 bases match TRBD1. The CDR3 loop spans 17 amino acids. With V trimmed by 1 base and J by 5 bases, 11 bases remained unmatched. Germline CDR1 MGHRA, CDR2 YSYEKL. CDR3 protein: CASSQGTVTRGQDTQYF. The CDR3 region has the DNA TGCGCCAGCAGCCAAGGGACCGTCACCAGGGGGCAAGATACGCAGTATTTT.

There are a few counts of this clone. This rearrangement joins TRBV9 to TRBJ2-1; unclear D gene. There are 15 residues in the CDR3. Between the trimmed V and J ends, which lost 0 bases and 0 bases, there was a span of 7 bases. Germline CDR1 and CDR2: SGDLS and YYNGEE. This CDR3 reads CASSVDSSSYNEQFF. CDR3 sequence (DNA): TGTGCCAGCAGCGTAGACAGTAGCTCCTACAATGAGCAGTTCTTC.

This chain connects TRBV2 to TRBJ1-6; TRBD1 might be the D (5 bases). CDR1 SNHLY and CDR2 FYNNEI come from the germline V gene. CDR3 length equals 14 residues. Trimming shortened V by 8 bases and J by 7 bases, and 15 bases separated the two germline ends. DNA of the CDR3: TGTGCCAGCTCCGTAGAAGGGGCCAATTCACCCCTCCACTTT. Encoded protein: CASSVEGANSPLHF.

The gene calls are TRBV6-2 or TRBV6-3 and TRBJ1-6, with D possibly TRBD1 on 6 matching bases. The CDR3 spans 14 residues. The V gene's germline CDR1 is MNHEY and CDR2 SVGEGT. V was cut by 2 bases and J by 13 bases, with 15 bases left in between. The CDR3 DNA follows: TGTGCCAGCAGTTACACGACGGCGACAGGTCCCCTCCACTTT. This codes for CASSYTTATGPLHF.

J is TRBJ2-1 and V is TRBV7-3; unclear D gene. The CDR3 is 14 amino acids. Germline CDR1 and CDR2: SGHTA and FQGTGA. V was pared by 0 bases and J by 5 bases, with 8 bases between. The CDR3 loop is CASSLTSANNEQFF. The CDR3 DNA reads as TGTGCCAGCAGCTTAACGAGCGCAAACAATGAGCAGTTCTTC.

This chain joins TRBV3-1 (or the pseudogene TRBV3-2) and TRBJ1-1; the D gene is possibly TRBD1 (5 bases). Trimming shortened V by 1 base and J by 2 bases, and 8 bases separated the two germline ends. This CDR3 comprises 14 residues. The germline V gene has CDR1 LGHDT and CDR2 YNNKEL (reference sequence). The CDR3 here is CASSQAGFNTEAFF. The DNA for the CDR3 is TGTGCCAGCAGCCAAGCAGGGTTTAACACTGAAGCTTTCTTT.

V gene TRBV9 combines with J gene TRBJ2-5; TRBD1 matches at 8 bases. After removal of 4 bases from V and 4 bases from J, the junction contained 6 bases not matched to a gene. The CDR3 extends over 14 amino acids. Germline CDR1 reads SGDLS; CDR2 reads YYNGEE. CDR3 sequence reads: CASSPRTGIETQYF. In nucleotides, the CDR3 is TGTGCCAGCAGCCCACGGACAGGGATAGAGACCCAGTACTTC. The whole variable domain, filled in from reference TRBV9 and TRBJ2-5, reads DSGVTQTPKHLITATGQRVTLRCSPRSGDLSVYWYQQSLDQGLQFLIQYYNGEERAKGNILERFSAQQFPDLHSELNLSSLELGDSALYFCASSPRTGIETQYFGPGTRLLVL.

The V call is TRBV16, the J call TRBJ2-3; D is undetermined. Germline V lookup: CDR1 KGHSY, CDR2 FQNENV. The V end was cut by 2 bases, the J end by 10 bases, with 10 bases between. The CDR3 spans 12 residues. The CDR3, as DNA: TGTGCCAGCAGCCAACAAACGGTTTCGCAGTATTTT. This translates into CASSQQTVSQYF.

This chain connects TRBV30 to TRBJ1-2, with 11 bases fitting TRBD1. Looked up from germline, CDR1 is GTSNPN and CDR2 is SVGIG (reference sequence). J was trimmed by 2 bases and V by 0 bases; bases with no gene match: 2. The CDR3 runs 15 residues. CDR3 bases: TGTGCCTGGAGTGTAAGGACAGGGGGCAACTATGGCTACACCTTC. Its translation: CAWSVRTGGNYGYTF.

The DNA of the CDR3 is TGTGCCAGCAGCTGGGGGGGGGAGCAGTACTTC. Protein sequence: CASSWGGEQYF. The chain employs TRBV12-3 or TRBV12-4 and TRBJ2-7; 7 positions match TRBD2. The CDR3 spans 11 residues. V was pared by 6 bases and J by 7 bases, with 3 bases of the junction left unmatched.

The rearrangement links TRBV6-2 or TRBV6-3 to TRBJ1-1; TRBD1 might be the D (5 bases). The V end lost 5 bases, the J end lost 5 bases, and 18 bases lay between the germline ends. The CDR3 is made up of 15 amino acids. Germline V CDR1 and CDR2: MNHEY, SVGEGT. The CDR3 nucleotides read TGTGCCAGCAGTCACCTTCGGGGGGTGTGGACTGAAGCTTTCTTT. Its translation: CASSHLRGVWTEAFF.

This chain uses TRBV6-5 with TRBJ1-2, with a possible D match to TRBD1 (5 bases). V was shortened by 2 bases and J by 3 bases, with 13 bases between the two germline ends. From germline, CDR1 is MNHEY and CDR2 SVGAGI. CDR3 length equals 15 residues. CDR3 sequence (DNA): TGTGCCAGCAGTTACGGGACGACTAGGGACTATGGCTACACCTTC. It translates to CASSYGTTRDYGYTF.

The V call is TRBV7-9, the J call TRBJ2-3; TRBD2 might be the D (5 bases). The CDR3 sequence is 16 residues long. CDR1 is SEHNR and CDR2 is FQNEAQ in the germline V gene (reference sequence). V was shortened by 4 bases and J by 0 bases, with 14 bases between the two germline ends. The CDR3 DNA sequence: TGTGCCAGCAGCTGGCGGGCCTGGACTAGCACAGATACGCAGTATTTT. Protein product: CASSWRAWTSTDTQYF.

This clone was seen ten or more times. V gene TRBV6-2 or TRBV6-3 combines with J gene TRBJ1-6; no clear D. Per the germline V gene, CDR1 is MNHEY and CDR2 is SVGEGT. CDR3 size: 14 residues. Trimming cost V 2 bases and J 8 bases, with 10 bases left between them. CDR3 amino acids: CASSYAWADSPLHF. Here the CDR3 DNA reads TGTGCCAGCAGTTACGCGTGGGCTGATTCACCCCTCCACTTT.

The chain employs TRBV9 and TRBJ1-2; D may be TRBD1 (5 bases). V lost 3 bases to trimming and J lost 8 bases, with 14 bases between them. CDR1 is SGDLS and CDR2 is YYNGEE in the germline V gene. The CDR3 sequence is 13 residues long. In DNA form, the CDR3 reads TGTGCCAGCAGCGGCCTTCCGGGGGAGGGCTACACCTTC. Amino acid sequence: CASSGLPGEGYTF.

The chain joins TRBV19 to TRBJ1-4; TRBD1 is a possible D gene (5 bases). Germline CDR1 LNHDA, CDR2 SQIVND (reference sequence). Trimming removed 3 bases at V and 2 bases at J, with 13 bases between. This CDR3 region has 16 residues. CDR3 DNA: TGTGCCAGTAGTATCCAGGGCCTGAGGACTAATGAAAAACTGTTTTTT. It specifies CASSIQGLRTNEKLFF.

This sequence joins TRBV5-5 and TRBJ2-5; the D gene is possibly TRBD2 (7 bases). Deletions cut 4 bases from V and 5 bases from J, with 15 bases between. The CDR3 contains 14 residues. Germline V gives CDR1 SGHKS, CDR2 YYEKEE (reference sequence). In nucleotides, the CDR3 is TGTGCCAGCAGCCTAGGGGGGGGCCGGGAGACCCAGTACTTC. Protein sequence: CASSLGGGRETQYF. Complete variable domain (other parts from reference TRBV5-5 and TRBJ2-5): DAGVTQSPTHLIKTRGQQVTLRCSPISGHKSVSWYQQVLGQGPQFIFQYYEKEERGRGNFPDRFSARQFPNYSSELNVNALLLGDSALYLCASSLGGGRETQYFGPGTRLLVL.

The J gene is TRBJ1-1, the V gene TRBV13, with 7 nucleotides matching TRBD1. The V segment lost 1 base and the J segment 8 bases; nucleotides outside the gene matches: 4. Germline V gene sequence: CDR1 PRHDT, CDR2 FYEKMQ (reference sequence). This CDR3 has 13 amino acids. In DNA, the CDR3 is TGTGCCAGCAGCTTAGCCCGGGACAGAGAAGCTTTCTTT. Its translation: CASSLARDREAFF. Variable domain in full (rest from reference TRBV13 and TRBJ1-1): AAGVIQSPRHLIKEKRETATLKCYPIPRHDTVYWYQQGPGQDPQFLISFYEKMQSDKGSIPDRFSAQQFSDYHSELNMSSLELGDSALYFCASSLARDREAFFGQGTRLTVV.

The V and J genes are TRBV7-8 and TRBJ2-3; 7 bases fit TRBD2. Germline values: CDR1 SGHVS, CDR2 FQNEAQ. J was trimmed by 9 bases and V by 5 bases; bases with no gene match: 5. CDR3 size: 12 residues. CDR3 sequence reads: CASSPGRGTQYF. For the CDR3, the DNA is TGTGCCAGCAGCCCCGGGCGGGGGACGCAGTATTTT. Drawing the rest from reference TRBV7-8 and TRBJ2-3, the complete variable domain is GAGVSQSPRYKVAKRGQDVALRCDPISGHVSLFWYQQALGQGPEFLTYFQNEAQLDKSGLPSDRFFAERPEGSVSTLKIQRTQQEDSAVYLCASSPGRGTQYFGPGTRLTVL.

The chain uses TRBV18 and TRBJ2-1, with 7 bases aligning to TRBD2. The CDR3 loop spans 15 amino acids. J was trimmed by 3 bases and V by 2 bases; bases with no gene match: 4. Germline V gene sequence: CDR1 KGHSH, CDR2 LQKENI. CDR3 coding DNA: TGTGCCAGCTCACCAAGTAGCGGGTACTACAATGAGCAGTTCTTC. Translating gives CASSPSSGYYNEQFF.